These T cell receptor beta chains were read from a single sample in a study of blood T cells in healthy people across ages. TCRdb processed the 5' RACE reads anew with MiXCR; each CDR3 protein has one entry. Found here are 1.4 million or so distinct CDR3 sequences, roughly two fifths of them singletons; the top ten hold about 4%. Material for sequencing was blood. The receptors stem from a woman aged 18-35 years in good health. Each CDR3 is given with its conserved first and last residue. The D gene is left open where the match is weak. Size values are once, few and many counts, or a class for expanded clones, and some rows have none.

cdr3_length	j_call	clone_size	v_call	d_call	cdr3_nt	cdr3_aa
16	TRBJ2-3	few	TRBV2	-	TGTGCCAGCACCCCTAGGGGCCCATTGTGGGAAGATACGCAGTATTTT	CASTPRGPLWEDTQYF
15	TRBJ1-5	-	TRBV4-3	-	TGCGCCAGCAGCCAAGGGACGATCCCCAATCAGCCCCAGCATTTT	CASSQGTIPNQPQHF
13	TRBJ2-1	few	TRBV2	TRBD2	TGTGCCAGTCTAGCGGGCTTTTACAATGAGCAGTTCTTC	CASLAGFYNEQFF
16	TRBJ2-3	many	TRBV5-1	-	TGCGCCAGCAGCTTTCTATTACGGGCAGTGGGAGATACGCAGTATTTT	CASSFLLRAVGDTQYF
14	TRBJ1-5	many	TRBV27	-	TGTGCCAGCAGTTATCAGGGTAGCAATCAGCCCCAGCATTTT	CASSYQGSNQPQHF
17	TRBJ2-7	-	TRBV6-2/TRBV6-3	TRBD2	TGTGCCAGCAGTTTCCCGACTAGCGGGGCCCCCTACAATGAGCAGTACTTC	CASSFPTSGAPYNEQYF
18	TRBJ2-2	-	TRBV7-2	-	TGTGCCAGCAGCTTTGGCTGGACAGCGTTCGCGAACACCGGGGAGCTGTTTTTT	CASSFGWTAFANTGELFF
11	TRBJ2-1	many	TRBV29-1	-	TGCAGCGTCTGGACTGGGAATGAGCAGTTCTTC	CSVWTGNEQFF
11	TRBJ1-1	-	TRBV5-6	-	TGTGCCAGCACCAGATACACTGAAGCTTTCTTT	CASTRYTEAFF
16	TRBJ1-6	-	TRBV6-1	-	TGTGCCAGCAGTGAAGCCCGGGGGATTTATAATTCACCCCTCCACTTT	CASSEARGIYNSPLHF